These T cell receptor beta chains were read from a single sample in a study of blood T cell repertoires in COVID-19. Generated by immunoSEQ multiplex PCR, the TCRdb table keeps only in-frame clones and is missing some. The table lists approximately 290,000 clones, 80% to 90% of them singletons. The sample consisted of PBMCs or T cells enriched from blood (not recorded which). All receptors derive from a young woman who had recovered from COVID-19. Each CDR3 is given without its conserved first and last residue.

v_gene,j_gene,CDR3aa
TRBV6-5,TRBJ1-3,ASNPPGNGNTIY
TRBV27,TRBJ1-1,ASSLKNRERGTEAF
TRBV5-1,TRBJ1-1,ASSLSPRGSSEAF
TRBV9,TRBJ2-4,ASSVGLAKNIQY
TRBV5-6,TRBJ2-7,ASSRTSGPYEQY
TRBV5-4,TRBJ1-1,ASSLGTALEAF
TRBV9,TRBJ2-7,ASSVPPLQDSYEQY
TRBV2,TRBJ1-6,ASSEALRGRDNSPLH
TRBV6-5,TRBJ1-4,ASRGSPGEKLF
TRBV27,TRBJ2-3,ASSSWTRGYTDTQY